The 22 T cell receptor beta chains listed next were all sequenced from one sample in a study of blood T cell repertoires in COVID-19. Sequencing used immunoSEQ multiplex PCR; TCRdb keeps in-frame clones, though not all of them. The sample comprises around 100,000 clones, 70% to 90% of which are singletons, and less than 3.5% rests with the top ten. What was sequenced was peripheral blood. The receptors shown here come from a man between 50 and 59 years old with COVID-19, enrolled during active disease.

This clone was counted only a few times. V and J are TRBV5-4 and TRBJ2-2, with no clear D. Germline V gene sequence: CDR1 SGHNT, CDR2 YYREEE (reference sequence). With 9 bases removed from V and 2 bases from J, the gap between germline ends came to 11 bases. CDR3 length: 13 residues. In nucleotides, the CDR3 is TGTGCCACTCGGTATAGTAACACCGGGGAGCTGTTTTTT. Residues: CATRYSNTGELFF.

The chain combines TRBV14 with TRBJ1-2; the D gene is possibly TRBD1 (5 bases). Germline-derived CDR1 and CDR2 are SGHDN and FVKESK. The CDR3 sequence is 13 residues long. The ends were cut back, 1 base at V and 7 bases at J, with 10 bases in the middle. This chain's CDR3 is CASSQATVGGYTF. The CDR3 nucleotides read TGTGCCAGCAGCCAAGCGACAGTAGGTGGCTACACCTTC. Complete variable domain (other parts from reference TRBV14 and TRBJ1-2): EAGVTQFPSHSVIEKGQTVTLRCDPISGHDNLYWYRRVMGKEIKFLLHFVKESKQDESGMPNNRFLAERTGGTYSTLKVQPAELEDSGVYFCASSQATVGGYTFGSGTRLTVV.

The DNA for the CDR3 is TGTGCCAGTATCCCCAACAGGGGTACTGAAGCTTTCTTT. This translates into CASIPNRGTEAFF. V is TRBV19 and J is TRBJ1-1, with 7 nucleotides matching TRBD1. V was pared by 7 bases and J by 5 bases, with 7 bases of the junction left unmatched. Per the germline V gene, CDR1 is LNHDA and CDR2 is SQIVND (reference sequence). The CDR3 runs to 13 residues.

J is TRBJ1-1 and V is TRBV7-9, with D unclear. Deletions cut 1 base from V and 0 bases from J, with 9 bases between. There are 15 residues in the CDR3. Germline V gene sequence: CDR1 SEHNR, CDR2 FQNEAQ (reference sequence). For the CDR3, the DNA is TGTGCCAGCAGCTTAGACCCAGGATTGAACACTGAAGCTTTCTTT. Protein product: CASSLDPGLNTEAFF.

CDR3: CASSRTGYEAFF. CDR3 in DNA: TGTGCCAGCAGTAGGACAGGTTATGAAGCTTTCTTT. V gene TRBV28 combines with J gene TRBJ1-1, with 7 bases that match TRBD1. Trimming took 5 bases from V and 7 from J; bases not matched to a gene: 4. The CDR3 length is 12 residues. Per the germline V gene, CDR1 is MDHEN and CDR2 is SYDVKM.

The chain is built from TRBV29-1 and TRBJ2-7; TRBD2 agrees at 11 bases. CDR1 and CDR2 (germline): SQVTM, ANQGSEA. The CDR3 runs to 13 residues. V lost 6 bases and J lost 7; bases outside the gene matches: 8. As DNA, the CDR3 is TGCAGCGTCGGTAGCGGGGGGGCCTGGGAGCAGTACTTC. Its protein product is CSVGSGGAWEQYF.

V is TRBV6-5 and J is TRBJ1-5; D possibly corresponds to TRBD1 (6 bases). Trimming removed 8 bases from V and 6 bases from J, with 17 bases in between. The germline V gene encodes CDR1 MNHEY and CDR2 SVGAGI. The CDR3 covers 14 residues. CDR3: CASPKGGGFQPQHF. As DNA, the CDR3 is TGTGCCAGCCCTAAGGGGGGAGGGTTTCAGCCCCAGCATTTT.

J is TRBJ1-1 and V is TRBV5-1; TRBD1 aligns across 8 bases. This CDR3 contains 14 residues. In germline, CDR1 is SGHRS, CDR2 YFSETQ. Trimming removed 0 bases from V and 5 bases from J; junction bases left unmatched: 3. CDR3 loop: CASSLAQGATEAFF. The CDR3 DNA sequence: TGCGCCAGCAGCTTGGCCCAGGGGGCGACTGAAGCTTTCTTT.

The chain recombines TRBV6-5 with TRBJ1-5, with TRBD1 matching over 8 bases. The germline V gene encodes CDR1 MNHEY and CDR2 SVGAGI. J was trimmed by 4 bases and V by 4 bases; bases with no gene match: 9. CDR3 size: 16 residues. The CDR3: CASSLFRTGRNQPQHF. CDR3 nucleotide sequence: TGTGCCAGCAGTTTATTTAGGACAGGGAGAAATCAGCCCCAGCATTTT.

The rearrangement joins TRBV10-3 to TRBJ1-2, with D possibly TRBD1 on 6 matching bases. From germline, CDR1 is ENHRY and CDR2 SYGVKD. The CDR3 is 16 residues long. The V gene lost 4 bases and the J gene lost 7 bases, with 22 bases spanning the gap. DNA for the CDR3: TGTGCCATCAGTGGAAACGCAGGGGACGGTGGCGGTGGCTACACCTTC. Its translation is CAISGNAGDGGGGYTF.

The chain links TRBV5-5 to TRBJ2-1; TRBD1 might be the D (6 bases). Germline CDR1 SGHKS, CDR2 YYEKEE (reference sequence). The germline V and J ends were trimmed by 3 bases and 4 bases, with 8 bases remaining between them. CDR3 length: 13 amino acids. The CDR3 DNA sequence: TGTGCCAGCAGCTGGACAGCTTACAATGAGCAGTTCTTC. It is translated as CASSWTAYNEQFF.

This rearrangement joins TRBV18 to TRBJ2-3; 8 bases are a match to TRBD2. This CDR3 is 16 amino acids long. Trimming cost V 6 bases and J 10 bases; bases outside gene matches: 18. Germline values: CDR1 KGHSH, CDR2 LQKENI. As DNA, the CDR3 is TGTGCCAGCTCCCCTTCCCCGGGGGGGCCTTCACTGGCGCAGTATTTT. This encodes CASSPSPGGPSLAQYF. Looking up the rest from reference TRBV18 and TRBJ2-3 gives the full variable domain: NAGVMQNPRHLVRRRGQEARLRCSPMKGHSHVYWYRQLPEEGLKFMVYLQKENIIDESGMPKERFSAEFPKEGPSILRIQQVVRGDSAAYFCASSPSPGGPSLAQYFGPGTRLTVL.

V gene TRBV3-1 (or the pseudogene TRBV3-2) combines with J gene TRBJ2-4; 16 bases are a match to TRBD2. V shed 4 bases, J shed 0 bases, and the junction held 3 bases outside the gene matches. From germline, CDR1 is LGHDT and CDR2 YNNKEL (reference sequence). The CDR3 covers 18 residues. The CDR3 DNA sequence: TGTGCCAGCAGCCGAGGGACTAGCGGGGGGGTAGCCAAAAACATTCAGTACTTC. As protein: CASSRGTSGGVAKNIQYF.

This clone was counted a few times. The chain is built from TRBV4-2 and TRBJ1-4, with D possibly TRBD1 on 6 matching bases. The V end lost 5 bases, the J end lost 2 bases, and 9 bases lay between the germline ends. This CDR3 spans 14 amino acids. Germline-derived CDR1 and CDR2 are LGHNA and YNFKEQ. The CDR3: CASSTGQTNEKLFF. The CDR3 region has the DNA TGTGCCAGCAGCACAGGACAGACTAATGAAAAACTGTTTTTT.

V is TRBV6-6 and J is TRBJ2-1, with TRBD2 as a possible D gene (5 bases). Trimming cost V 6 bases and J 4 bases, with 13 bases left between them. The V gene's germline CDR1 is MNHNY and CDR2 SVGAGI (reference sequence). This CDR3 is 14 amino acids long. CDR3 residues: CASSPRAGYNEQFF. The CDR3 nucleotides are TGTGCCAGCAGCCCGCGGGCCGGGTACAATGAGCAGTTCTTC.

The gene calls are TRBV25-1 and TRBJ2-7; TRBD2 is a possible D gene (6 bases). The CDR3 has 15 residues. Deletions cut 7 bases from V and 3 bases from J, with 19 bases between. Germline CDR1 is MGHDK and CDR2 is SYGVNS. The CDR3 spells CASKGLGKPNYEQYF. In DNA, the CDR3 is TGTGCCAGCAAGGGACTGGGAAAACCTAACTACGAGCAGTACTTC.

The chain links TRBV14 to TRBJ1-6; weak D call: TRBD1 (6 bases). CDR1 SGHDN and CDR2 FVKESK come from the germline V gene. CDR3 length: 18 residues. With 0 bases removed from V and 4 bases from J, the gap between germline ends came to 16 bases. CDR3: CASSQDQRTAPYNSPLHF. In DNA, the CDR3 is TGTGCCAGCAGCCAAGATCAGAGGACAGCGCCATATAATTCACCCCTCCACTTT.

The V call is TRBV7-2, the J call TRBJ1-3; TRBD1 might be the D (6 bases). CDR1 is SGHTA and CDR2 is FQGNSA in the germline V gene. With 2 bases removed from V and 3 bases from J, the gap between germline ends came to 14 bases. This CDR3 has 16 amino acids. The CDR3 loop reads CASSLLRGLSGNTIYF. The CDR3 nucleotides are TGTGCCAGCAGCTTATTGCGGGGGCTCAGTGGAAACACCATATATTTT.

The V and J genes are TRBV5-1 and TRBJ2-3, with 7 bases matching TRBD1. This CDR3 comprises 14 residues. Trimming took 5 bases from V and 1 from J; bases not matched to a gene: 4. Germline V CDR1 and CDR2: SGHRS, YFSETQ. CDR3 in DNA: TGCGCCAGCAGGACAGGGTTCGGCACAGATACGCAGTATTTT. It codes for CASRTGFGTDTQYF.

The V gene is TRBV30, the J gene TRBJ1-1; D gene ambiguous. Trimming took off 2 bases at V and 4 bases at J, with 17 bases between the two ends. This CDR3 region has 15 residues. Germline V gene sequence: CDR1 GTSNPN, CDR2 SVGIG (reference sequence). The CDR3: CAWSRTSGMGTEAFF. The CDR3 DNA follows: TGTGCCTGGAGTCGCACTTCGGGTATGGGCACTGAAGCTTTCTTT.

Written as DNA, the CDR3 is TGCGCCAGGGACTCGGGACAGGGGGAAAACTATGGCTACACCTTC. As protein: CARDSGQGENYGYTF. V usage is TRBV10-1 and J usage is TRBJ1-2, with 11 bases that match TRBD1. Germline CDR1 WNHNN, CDR2 SYGVQD (reference sequence). The CDR3 spans 15 residues. V lost 9 bases to trimming and J lost 2 bases; unmatched junction nucleotides: 8.

A single count supports this clone. This chain connects TRBV27 to TRBJ2-3; 8 bases agree with TRBD2. CDR1 MNHEY and CDR2 SMNVEV come from the germline V gene (reference sequence). The V and J ends lost 3 bases and 2 bases, in that order; junction bases with no gene match: 13. CDR3 length equals 18 residues. This CDR3 is CASSFLPSGLGFTDTQYF. DNA of the CDR3: TGTGCCAGCAGTTTTTTACCCTCGGGACTAGGGTTCACAGATACGCAGTATTTT.